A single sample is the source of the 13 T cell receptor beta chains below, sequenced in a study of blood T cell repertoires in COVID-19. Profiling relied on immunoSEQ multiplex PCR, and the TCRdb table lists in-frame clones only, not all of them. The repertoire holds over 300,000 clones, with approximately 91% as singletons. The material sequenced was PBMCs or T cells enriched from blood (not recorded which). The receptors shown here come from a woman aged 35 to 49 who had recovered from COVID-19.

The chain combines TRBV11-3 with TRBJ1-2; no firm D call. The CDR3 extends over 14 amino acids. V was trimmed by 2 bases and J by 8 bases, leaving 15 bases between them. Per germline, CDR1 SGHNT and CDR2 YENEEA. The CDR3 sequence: CASSLLPGVEGYTF. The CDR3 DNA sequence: TGTGCCAGCAGCTTATTGCCCGGGGTGGAAGGCTACACCTTC.

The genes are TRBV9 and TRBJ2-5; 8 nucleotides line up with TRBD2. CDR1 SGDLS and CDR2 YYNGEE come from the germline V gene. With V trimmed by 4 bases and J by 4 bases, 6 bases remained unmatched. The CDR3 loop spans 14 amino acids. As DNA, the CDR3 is TGTGCCAGCAGCCCTGGACTAGCAGGAGAGACCCAGTACTTC. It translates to CASSPGLAGETQYF.

The DNA for the CDR3 is TGTGCCAGCCAGCGGGAGTGGGGGTACAATGAGCAGTTCTTC. Its protein product is CASQREWGYNEQFF. This chain links TRBV5-4 with TRBJ2-1, with 8 bases that match TRBD2. The V segment lost 7 bases and the J segment 4 bases; nucleotides outside the gene matches: 7. Germline CDR1 reads SGHNT; CDR2 reads YYREEE (reference sequence). The CDR3 consists of 14 residues.

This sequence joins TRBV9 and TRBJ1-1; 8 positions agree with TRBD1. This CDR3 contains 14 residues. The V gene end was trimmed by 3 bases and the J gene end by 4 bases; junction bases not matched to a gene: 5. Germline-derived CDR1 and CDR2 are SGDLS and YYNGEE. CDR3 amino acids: CASSGQGLGTEAFF. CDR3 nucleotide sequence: TGTGCCAGCAGCGGACAGGGGCTGGGCACTGAAGCTTTCTTT.

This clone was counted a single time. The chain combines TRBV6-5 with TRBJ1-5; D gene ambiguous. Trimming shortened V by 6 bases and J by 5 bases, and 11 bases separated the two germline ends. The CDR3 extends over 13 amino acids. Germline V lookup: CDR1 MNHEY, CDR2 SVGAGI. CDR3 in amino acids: CASSREAYQPQHF. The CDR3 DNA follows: TGTGCCAGCAGCCGCGAGGCCTATCAGCCCCAGCATTTT.

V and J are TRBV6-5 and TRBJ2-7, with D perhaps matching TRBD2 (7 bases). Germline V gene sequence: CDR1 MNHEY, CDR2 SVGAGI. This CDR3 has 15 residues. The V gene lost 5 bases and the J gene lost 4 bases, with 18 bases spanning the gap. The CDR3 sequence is CASSPQGGGLYEQYF. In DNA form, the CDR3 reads TGTGCCAGCAGTCCCCAAGGGGGAGGGTTGTACGAGCAGTACTTC.

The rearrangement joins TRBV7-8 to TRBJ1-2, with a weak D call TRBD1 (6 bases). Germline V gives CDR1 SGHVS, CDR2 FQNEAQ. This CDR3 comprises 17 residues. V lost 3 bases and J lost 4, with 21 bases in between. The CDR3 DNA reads TGTGCCAGCAGCTTTCGGGGAAGGGGGGGACCACTCTATGGCTACACCTTC. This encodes CASSFRGRGGPLYGYTF.

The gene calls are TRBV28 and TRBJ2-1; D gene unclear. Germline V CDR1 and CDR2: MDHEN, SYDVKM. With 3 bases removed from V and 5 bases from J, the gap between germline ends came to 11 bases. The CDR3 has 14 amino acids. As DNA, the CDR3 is TGTGCCAGCAGTTTTTCCTACCGGGACAATGAGCAGTTCTTC. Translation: CASSFSYRDNEQFF.

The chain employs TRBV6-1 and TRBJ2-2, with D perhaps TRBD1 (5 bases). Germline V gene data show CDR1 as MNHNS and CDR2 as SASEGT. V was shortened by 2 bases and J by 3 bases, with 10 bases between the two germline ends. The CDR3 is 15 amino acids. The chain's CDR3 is CASSEPTVDTGELFF. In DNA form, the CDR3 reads TGTGCCAGCAGTGAACCGACAGTGGACACCGGGGAGCTGTTTTTT.

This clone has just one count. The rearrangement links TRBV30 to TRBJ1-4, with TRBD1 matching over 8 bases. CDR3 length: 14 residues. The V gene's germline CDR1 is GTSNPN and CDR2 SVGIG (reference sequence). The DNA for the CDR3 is TGTGCGTCCGGGACAGGAAAACAAGGGGAAAAACTGTTTTTT. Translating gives CASGTGKQGEKLFF.

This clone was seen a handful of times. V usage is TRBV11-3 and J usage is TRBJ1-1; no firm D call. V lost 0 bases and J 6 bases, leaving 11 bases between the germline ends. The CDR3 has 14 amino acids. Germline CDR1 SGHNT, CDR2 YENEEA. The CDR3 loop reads CASSLEGSGAEAFF. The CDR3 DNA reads TGTGCCAGCAGCTTAGAGGGCAGCGGGGCTGAAGCTTTCTTT.

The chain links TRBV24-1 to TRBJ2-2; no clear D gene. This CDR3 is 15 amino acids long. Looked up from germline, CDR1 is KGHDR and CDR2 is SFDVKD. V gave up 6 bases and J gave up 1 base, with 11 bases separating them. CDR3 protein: CATSKTVENTGELFF. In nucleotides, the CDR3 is TGTGCCACCAGTAAAACAGTAGAGAACACCGGGGAGCTGTTTTTT.

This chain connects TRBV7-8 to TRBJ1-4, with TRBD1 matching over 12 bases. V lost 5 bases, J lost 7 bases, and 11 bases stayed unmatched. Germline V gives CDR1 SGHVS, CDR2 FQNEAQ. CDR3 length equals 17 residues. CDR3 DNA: TGTGCCAGCAGCACAGTACTGGGACAGGGGGCTGCTGAAAAACTGTTTTTT. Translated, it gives CASSTVLGQGAAEKLFF.